This T cell receptor (beta chain) was found in a study of shared T cell receptors in the human thymus. TCRdb's copy holds only in-frame clones and misses some; the assay was immunoSEQ multiplex PCR. This sample has approximately 660,000 clones, with 88% found just once. Germline V gives CDR1 SGHAT, CDR2 FQNNGV. Trimming took off 3 bases at V and 6 bases at J, with 11 bases between the two ends. The length of the CDR3 is 14 residues. These data were also reused for a study on human thymus T cells. As that study records: Thymus tissue for the work was resected from patients undergoing corrective heart surgery. In thymic and blood repertoires alike, V and J usage looked biased.

The origin of this receptor is a boy younger than two with a congenital heart defect. The V gene is TRBV11-2, the J gene TRBJ1-4; a possible D gene is TRBD1 (5 bases). Sequencing was done on a sample of thymocytes. CDR3 coding DNA: TGTGCCAGCAGCTTGGGAGGGGTAGATGAAAAACTGTTTTTT. The encoded protein is CASSLGGVDEKLFF. Drawing the rest from reference TRBV11-2 and TRBJ1-4, the complete variable domain is EAGVAQSPRYKIIEKRQSVAFWCNPISGHATLYWYQQILGQGPKLLIQFQNNGVVDDSQLPKDRFSAERLKGVDSTLKIQPAKLEDSAVYLCASSLGGVDEKLFFGSGTQLSVL.